Listed here are 10 T cell receptor beta chains from one sample, sequenced in a study of blood T cell repertoires in COVID-19. Libraries were prepared by immunoSEQ multiplex PCR; TCRdb keeps only in-frame clonotypes and omits some of them. The data contain nearly 350,000 clones, around 91% of them singletons. Sequenced: peripheral blood. These receptor sequences come from a woman between 18 and 29 years old who had recovered from COVID-19.

This clone has more than one count but fewer than ten. The rearrangement links TRBV11-2 to TRBJ2-3, with 10 bases lining up with TRBD2. The germline gives CDR1 SGHAT, CDR2 FQNNGV. V gave up 5 bases and J gave up 6 bases; unmatched junction bases: 11. CDR3 length: 16 amino acids. The CDR3 here is CASSRLGLAVGDTQYF. The CDR3 nucleotides read TGTGCCAGCAGCCGCCTAGGACTAGCGGTAGGGGATACGCAGTATTTT.

The J gene is TRBJ2-3, the V gene TRBV5-6; no reliable D call. The CDR3 runs to 14 residues. Looked up from germline, CDR1 is SGHDT and CDR2 is YYEEEE. V dropped 2 bases and J dropped 0 bases, with 7 bases sitting between them. The DNA of the CDR3 is TGTGCCAGCAGCTTTCCCTCTAGCACAGATACGCAGTATTTT. Its translation: CASSFPSSTDTQYF.

V gene TRBV6-2 or TRBV6-3 combines with J gene TRBJ1-1; 10 nucleotides agree with TRBD1. This CDR3 region has 15 residues. The V and J ends lost 7 bases and 3 bases, in that order; junction bases with no gene match: 8. The germline CDR1 and CDR2 sequences are MNHEY and SVGEGT. This CDR3 is CASTPPGTGDTEAFF. The CDR3 coding sequence is TGTGCCAGCACCCCCCCCGGGACAGGGGACACTGAAGCTTTCTTT.

The chain uses TRBV5-1 and TRBJ2-7; 9 bases map to TRBD1. Germline assignment: CDR1 SGHRS and CDR2 YFSETQ. V gave up 0 bases and J gave up 3 bases; unmatched junction bases: 1. This CDR3 contains 14 residues. In DNA, the CDR3 is TGCGCCAGCAGCTTGGGGGGACAGGGCTACGAGCAGTACGTC. It is translated as CASSLGGQGYEQYV.

The chain joins TRBV7-2 to TRBJ1-3; TRBD1 agrees at 7 bases. Germline trimming cut 5 bases from V and 4 bases from J; bases unmatched to any gene: 8. Germline V CDR1 and CDR2: SGHTA, FQGNSA. The CDR3 is 15 amino acids. The DNA for the CDR3 is TGTGCCAGCAGCGAAGGACAGGCATCAGGAAACACCATATATTTT. This sequence encodes CASSEGQASGNTIYF.

J is TRBJ2-1 and V is TRBV10-3; the D gene is possibly TRBD2 (5 bases). The V gene lost 4 bases and the J gene lost 8 bases, with 15 bases spanning the gap. CDR3 length: 14 amino acids. Germline V gene lookup returns CDR1 ENHRY and CDR2 SYGVKD. The CDR3 is CAISGEGRGYEQFF. The CDR3 DNA reads TGTGCCATCAGTGGCGAAGGGAGAGGCTATGAGCAGTTCTTC.

The genes are TRBV11-3 and TRBJ2-1; 14 positions agree with TRBD2. The CDR3 covers 18 residues. The V gene's germline CDR1 is SGHNT and CDR2 YENEEA. V trimming: 3 bases; J trimming: 6 bases; junction bases outside the gene matches: 10. CDR3 region: CASSFRGTSGRPPNEQFF. The CDR3 nucleotides are TGTGCCAGCAGCTTTCGTGGGACTAGCGGGAGACCCCCCAATGAGCAGTTCTTC.

The chain carries TRBV7-2 and TRBJ1-6; the D gene is possibly TRBD1 (6 bases). CDR1 and CDR2 (germline): SGHTA, FQGNSA. Trimming removed 2 bases from V and 0 bases from J, with 17 bases in between. The CDR3 consists of 19 residues. CDR3 DNA: TGTGCCAGCAGCTTATGGGCGGGGAGGGGGAGCTCCTATAATTCACCCCTCCACTTT. This sequence encodes CASSLWAGRGSSYNSPLHF. The full variable domain, rest sourced from reference TRBV7-2 and TRBJ1-6, is GAGVSQSPSNKVTEKGKDVELRCDPISGHTALYWYRQSLGQGLEFLIYFQGNSAPDKSGLPSDRFSAERTGGSVSTLTIQRTQQEDSAVYLCASSLWAGRGSSYNSPLHFGNGTRLTVT.

This clone was found once. The J gene is TRBJ2-4, the V gene TRBV2; possibly TRBD2 for D (6 bases). The CDR3 consists of 14 residues. Trimming took off 7 bases at V and 0 bases at J, with 10 bases between the two ends. CDR1 and CDR2 (germline): SNHLY, FYNNEI. CDR3 in DNA: TGTGCCAGCACGGAGGGATTAGCCAAAAACATTCAGTACTTC. This sequence encodes CASTEGLAKNIQYF.

This chain uses TRBV19 with TRBJ1-2, with 11 positions matching TRBD1. Per the germline V gene, CDR1 is LNHDA and CDR2 is SQIVND (reference sequence). This CDR3 region has 14 residues. V dropped 5 bases and J dropped 4; count of bases not matched to a gene: 3. The CDR3 spells CASSPGTGGYGYTF. The CDR3 nucleotides read TGTGCCAGTAGTCCAGGGACAGGGGGCTATGGCTACACCTTC.